This is a list of T cell receptor beta chains from one sample in a study of T cells in Graves' hyperthyroidism and ophthalmopathy. One entry per CDR3 protein results from TCRdb running MiXCR on the multiplex PCR reads. The data show about 520,000 distinct CDR3 sequences, around 22% seen once. Sample: blood. The receptors were sampled from a woman aged 25 to 39 with Graves' ophthalmopathy. CDR3s include the opening cysteine and the closing phenylalanine or tryptophan. The D gene is left open where the match is weak. For some rows the clone size is stated as once, few or many, or as a class when expanded; others skip it.

d_call clone_size j_call v_call cdr3_nt cdr3_aa
. many TRBJ1-1 TRBV12-3/TRBV12-4 TGTGCCAGCAGTTTAGGGGTGGGTGGGCCTGAAGCTTTCTTT CASSLGVGGPEAFF
. many TRBJ1-1 TRBV5-1 TGCGCCAGCAGCTTGGGTCCCAGGGGTGATGGGAACACTGAAGCTTTCTTT CASSLGPRGDGNTEAFF
. few TRBJ1-1 TRBV29-1 TGCAGCGTTGAGTTCCAGGGGCGCACTGAAGCTTTCTTT CSVEFQGRTEAFF
TRBD1 . TRBJ2-2 TRBV12-3/TRBV12-4 TGTGCCAGCAGTTCTAGACAGGGGATAACCGGGGAGCTGTTTTTT CASSSRQGITGELFF
TRBD2 many TRBJ2-7 TRBV7-6 TGTGCCAGCAGCCCCCGACGGGGGGGGAACGGGCAGTACTTC CASSPRRGGNGQYF
. many TRBJ2-2 TRBV27 TGTGCCAGCAGTTCCGAACGATCTGCCGGGGAGCTGTTTTTT CASSSERSAGELFF
. many TRBJ1-5 TRBV14 TGTGCCAGCAGCAGACGAGGGACAACAGGTCTATTGCAGCCCCAGCATTTT CASSRRGTTGLLQPQHF
. . TRBJ2-7 TRBV15 TGTGCCACCGGCGACTCCTACGAGAAGTACTTC CATGDSYEKYF
. many TRBJ2-2 TRBV6-2/TRBV6-3 TGTGCCAGCAGTTACGATGGACCCCTTTACACCGGGGAGCTGTTTTTT CASSYDGPLYTGELFF
. few TRBJ1-6 TRBV3-1 TGTGCCAGCAGCCAAGGACAGTGGAATTCACCCCTCCACTTT CASSQGQWNSPLHF
. . TRBJ2-4 TRBV20-1 TGCAGTGCTAGAGAGGTCATGGGCCCAGGGGTCGTTAAGTACTTC CSAREVMGPGVVKYF
TRBD1 few TRBJ2-7 TRBV5-1 TGCGCCAGCAGCTTTGACAGGGCAATCTACGAGCAGTACTTC CASSFDRAIYEQYF
TRBD1 many TRBJ1-1 TRBV27 TGTGCCAGCAGTTTTACAGGGGCTCGCCTGAACACTGAAGCTTTCTTT CASSFTGARLNTEAFF
. many TRBJ2-4 TRBV5-1 TGCGCCAGCAGCCCCGCCGGAACAGCGGGTGGCATTCAGTACTTC CASSPAGTAGGIQYF
TRBD1 . TRBJ1-2 TRBV7-3 TGTGCCAGCAGCACAGGGGGCGCCTCAAGTGGCTACACCTTC CASSTGGASSGYTF
. . TRBJ2-5 TRBV6-1 TGTGCCAGCAGGGCCCACAGGGAGGGGGAGACCCAGTACTTC CASRAHREGETQYF
. many TRBJ1-3 TRBV5-1 TGCGCCAGCAGCTTGGACGGGACTGGAAACACCATATATTTT CASSLDGTGNTIYF
. once TRBJ1-2 TRBV12-3/TRBV12-4 TGTGCCAGCAGTTCAACCGGGATATCTAACTATGGCTACACCTTC CASSSTGISNYGYTF
. many TRBJ2-5 TRBV7-2 TGTGCCAGCAGCTTAGCGGCACAGGGAGGGACCCAGTACTTC CASSLAAQGGTQYF
. many TRBJ2-2 TRBV7-8 TGTGCCAGCAGCTTAGAAGTCGGGCCCGGGGAGCTGTTTTTT CASSLEVGPGELFF
. many TRBJ1-2 TRBV30 TGTGCCTGGAGGTTCGAGGCAGGCGGGAGTGTTACCTTC CAWRFEAGGSVTF
TRBD1 many TRBJ2-7 TRBV19 TGTGCCAGTAGCCGGGGACAGGGCGTCACCGAGCAGTACTTC CASSRGQGVTEQYF
. . TRBJ1-3 TRBV27 TGTGCCAGCAGGGGTCCAGGGTTCCATGGAAACACCATATATTTT CASRGPGFHGNTIYF
. many TRBJ1-2 TRBV10-3 TGTGCCATCCTTCTGGGCTCTGGCTATGGCTACACCTTC CAILLGSGYGYTF
TRBD2 many TRBJ2-2 TRBV19 TGTGCCAGTAGTATCGCGGGGGGCAACACCGGGGAGCTGTTTTTT CASSIAGGNTGELFF
. many TRBJ2-7 TRBV27 TGTGCCAGCAGTTCGGGAGAGACCTACGAGCAGTACTTC CASSSGETYEQYF
. few TRBJ2-7 TRBV2 TGTGCCGTCACGTCAGAACCCCGGGACACCAGATCGTCCGAGCAGTACTTC CAVTSEPRDTRSSEQYF
. many TRBJ1-2 TRBV6-1 TGTGCCAGCAGTGTGGGTGGGGGCTATGGCTACACCTTC CASSVGGGYGYTF
. many TRBJ2-7 TRBV20-1 TGCAGTGCTAGTGGAGGGGGTTACGAGCAGTACTTC CSASGGGYEQYF
. many TRBJ2-7 TRBV29-1 TGCAGCGTTGAAGATGACAGCTCCTACGAGCAGTACTTC CSVEDDSSYEQYF
TRBD1 many TRBJ1-5 TRBV10-3 TGTGCCAACCCGGACAGGGTAGGTTGTCAGCCCCAGCATTTT CANPDRVGCQPQHF
. many TRBJ2-7 TRBV18 TGTGCCAGCTCACCAGACAGATCATCCGAGCAGTACTTC CASSPDRSSEQYF
. many TRBJ2-7 TRBV10-3 TGTGCCATCAGACAGGGCCCAGGGTACGAGCAGTACTTC CAIRQGPGYEQYF
. few TRBJ2-7 TRBV11-2 TGTGCCATCAGCCCATACCACGAGCAGTACTTC CAISPYHEQYF
. . TRBJ1-1 TRBV12-3/TRBV12-4 TGTGCCAGCAGTCCGATGGGGGCCATGAACACTGAAGCTTTCTTT CASSPMGAMNTEAFF
. . TRBJ1-5 TRBV7-2 TGTGCCAGCAGAGATTTAGTAGGGAGCAATCAGCCCCAGCATTTT CASRDLVGSNQPQHF
TRBD1 many TRBJ1-2 TRBV2 TGTGCCAGCAGTGAATGGGGACAGGCCAATGGCTACACCTTC CASSEWGQANGYTF
. many TRBJ1-5 TRBV6-1 TGTGCCAGCAGTGAAACAGCTAGCAATCAGCCCCAGCATTTT CASSETASNQPQHF
TRBD1 many TRBJ2-7 TRBV27 TGTGCCGTCGGAGGACAGGGTTTGAGGTACGAGCAGTACTTC CAVGGQGLRYEQYF
. . TRBJ1-1 TRBV15 TGTGCCACCAGCAGAGGACCTGGGACTGAAGCTTTCTTT CATSRGPGTEAFF
TRBD1 many TRBJ1-1 TRBV20-1 TGCAGTGCTAGTTTCCGGGACAGGAGAAACACTGAAGCTTTCTTT CSASFRDRRNTEAFF
. once TRBJ1-1 TRBV5-5 TGTGCCAGCAGCGAATCTCGGGGAAATGAAGCTTTCTTT CASSESRGNEAFF
TRBD1 . TRBJ1-1 TRBV24-1 TGTGCCACCAGTTCCGGGACAGGGGAATTTGGAGCTTTCTTT CATSSGTGEFGAFF
TRBD1 few TRBJ1-5 TRBV30 TGTGCCTGGACCAGGACAGGGATCAATCAGCCCCAGCATTTT CAWTRTGINQPQHF
TRBD1 . TRBJ2-2 TRBV11-2 TGTGCCAGCAGGCGGACAGGGGCCGGGGAGCTGTTTTTT CASRRTGAGELFF
. few TRBJ1-1 TRBV6-5 TGTGCCAGCAGTTACGGACCCCAGGGAGGGAGCACTGAAGCTTTCTTT CASSYGPQGGSTEAFF
. . TRBJ2-2 TRBV6-2/TRBV6-3 TGTGCCAGCAGCGCAGGGAACCAAAACACCGGGGAGCTGTTTTTT CASSAGNQNTGELFF
TRBD1 many TRBJ2-6 TRBV6-2/TRBV6-3 TGTGCCAGCAGTACAGACAGGGCTCCTGGGGCCAACGTCCTGACTTTC CASSTDRAPGANVLTF
. many TRBJ2-7 TRBV5-1 TGCGCCAGCAGGACCGGACAGCGCTCCTACGAGCAGTACTTC CASRTGQRSYEQYF
TRBD2 few TRBJ2-5 TRBV6-1 TGTGCCAGCAGTGAAAAATGGGCGGGAGGGCCGGAGACCCAGTACTTC CASSEKWAGGPETQYF
. many TRBJ2-4 TRBV5-1 TGCGCCAGCAGCCAGGGCCTTACCGTAGCCAAAAACATTCAGTACTTC CASSQGLTVAKNIQYF
. many TRBJ1-3 TRBV7-9 TGTGCCAGCAGCTTAGCTCCGGGAAACACCATATATTTT CASSLAPGNTIYF
. . TRBJ1-2 TRBV30 TGTGCCTGGAGCTCCGGGACAAAGAGCGGCTACACCTTC CAWSSGTKSGYTF
TRBD1 many TRBJ2-7 TRBV5-5 TGTGCCAGCAGTGCGGCCCGACAGGGGGTCTACGAGCAGTACTTC CASSAARQGVYEQYF
. many TRBJ2-7 TRBV2 TGTGCCAGCAGTGACTCAACAGGCCCCTACGAGCAGTACTTC CASSDSTGPYEQYF
. many TRBJ2-5 TRBV28 TGTGCCAGCAGGGGCCCAATTCAAGAGACCCAGTACTTC CASRGPIQETQYF
. . TRBJ1-2 TRBV6-2/TRBV6-3 TGTGCCAGCACCAAGCCCGCGGATAGCTACACCTTC CASTKPADSYTF
. few TRBJ2-7 TRBV12-3/TRBV12-4 TGTGCCAGCAGTTCCACGATAGCCCACGAGCAGTACTTC CASSSTIAHEQYF
. many TRBJ2-7 TRBV3-1 TGTGCCAGCAGCCAAGTCAGGGGTGGCGGCGAGCAGTACTTC CASSQVRGGGEQYF